This T cell receptor beta chain derives from a study of cytomegalovirus exposure and HLA in healthy donors. V was cut by 11 bases and J by 2 bases, with 18 bases left in between. CDR3 length: 15 amino acids. Germline V gene data show CDR1 as ENHRY and CDR2 as SYGVKD. Clones were sequenced by immunoSEQ multiplex PCR, and TCRdb holds only the in-frame ones, with some missing. Of around 160,000 clones in the sample, 85% to 90% are singletons; the top ten hold 2.5% to 3%. Specimen: PBMCs. The J gene is TRBJ2-2, the V gene TRBV10-3, with D perhaps matching TRBD2 (6 bases). This TCR was sampled from a man aged 18 to 29 in good health and CMV-seronegative. The DNA of the CDR3 is TGTGCCTCCAAGGCGGGGCTTGAAAACACCGGGGAGCTGTTTTTT. As protein: CASKAGLENTGELFF.